At least ten counts were recorded for the clone carrying this T cell receptor beta chain. Its cognate antigen is unknown. This specimen comes from a study of T cells in Graves' hyperthyroidism and ophthalmopathy. Study-level results: The model foresaw ophthalmopathy a median 6.5 months prior to onset.

The CDR3 totals 13 residues. Deletions cut 2 bases from V and 4 bases from J, with 7 bases between. Germline CDR1 reads SNHLY; CDR2 reads FYNNEI. What was amplified from RNA transcripts were TCR beta CDR3 regions. Primed by the HTBI set, a first-round RT-PCR was run on the TCR CDR3. TCRdb used MiXCR to reprocess the multiplex PCR reads, holding one entry per CDR3 protein. The sample lists some 150,000 distinct CDR3 sequences, 22% occurring once. Sequencing was done on a sample of blood. The rearrangement uses TRBV2 and TRBJ2-3; D uncertain. The TCR was taken from a woman between 45 and 65 years old with Graves' hyperthyroidism that later progressed to Graves' ophthalmopathy. CDR3 amino acids: CASSESRPDTQYF. The CDR3 coding sequence is TGTGCCAGCAGTGAATCCCGCCCAGATACGCAGTATTTT.